The sequence of this TCR beta chain was determined in a study of blood T cell repertoires in COVID-19. Study background: Some COVID-19 samples were acute and others convalescent; all came from the United States, Italy and Spain. Nucleic acid was either cDNA or gDNA, and it came from T cells, B-cell-depleted T cells, or PBMCs.

In the authors' workflow: Estimates of nucleated cell counts were drawn from the amplification of reference gene primers. TCRdb's copy holds only in-frame clones and misses some; the assay was immunoSEQ multiplex PCR. That table furnishes V, J and clone size, whereas the DNA furnished D and trimming. The table shows 250,000 to 300,000 clones, with approximately 83% occurring only once. V was trimmed by 0 bases and J by 0 bases, leaving 8 bases between them. The CDR3 length is 14 residues. Germline values: CDR1 GTSNPN, CDR2 SVGIG (reference sequence). The sequencing sample was made of peripheral blood. This chain uses TRBV30 with TRBJ1-2; D uncertain. The clonotype originates from a woman in her seventies with acute or convalescent COVID-19. The chain's CDR3 is CAWSVRFPNYGYTF. As DNA, the CDR3 is TGTGCCTGGAGTGTCCGTTTCCCTAACTATGGCTACACCTTC.